The next 14 T cell receptor beta chains were all read from a single sample in a study of control samples from healthy donors and cancer patients. The repertoire was sequenced with immunoSEQ multiplex PCR; TCRdb's copy has only in-frame clones and lacks some. The data show hundreds of thousands of clones, with approximately 80% seen just once and about an eighth held by the top ten. Sequencing was performed on PBMCs. The receptors derive from a woman in her fifties or sixties with lung cancer.

J is TRBJ1-1 and V is TRBV6-1; 7 bases fit TRBD1. Germline V lookup: CDR1 MNHNS, CDR2 SASEGT. This CDR3 has 17 amino acids. V shed 0 bases, J shed 4 bases, and the junction held 11 bases outside the gene matches. Here the CDR3 reads CASSEAPGGQPFTEAFF. CDR3 sequence (DNA): TGTGCCAGCAGTGAAGCTCCAGGGGGACAGCCTTTCACTGAAGCTTTCTTT.

This clone was found once. The J gene is TRBJ1-1, the V gene TRBV27, with 10 positions matching TRBD1. Trimming took 6 bases from V and 11 from J; bases not matched to a gene: 18. Per the germline V gene, CDR1 is MNHEY and CDR2 is SMNVEV (reference sequence). The length of the CDR3 is 16 residues. The CDR3 nucleotides read TGTGCCAGCAGCTCCCCTCACGGGACAGGGGAGGTTGCGGCTTTCTTT. It codes for CASSSPHGTGEVAAFF.

The V gene is TRBV5-6, the J gene TRBJ1-1; D is unclear. The CDR3 consists of 14 residues. The germline V gene has CDR1 SGHDT and CDR2 YYEEEE. The V end was cut by 0 bases, the J end by 4 bases, with 10 bases between. CDR3 sequence (DNA): TGTGCCAGCAGCTTGGGTGGGGTGCGCACTGAAGCTTTCTTT. Amino acids: CASSLGGVRTEAFF.

This clone was counted only a few times. This chain connects TRBV3-1 (or the pseudogene TRBV3-2) to TRBJ1-5; D possibly corresponds to TRBD1 (5 bases). Germline V gives CDR1 LGHDT, CDR2 YNNKEL (reference sequence). CDR3 size: 14 residues. V was clipped by 4 bases and J by 3 bases, with 10 bases between them. DNA of the CDR3: TGTGCCAGCAGCCCCATGGGGGACAATCAGCCCCAGCATTTT. It codes for CASSPMGDNQPQHF.

Note on this clone: One end of the junction fails to match germline, which may point to a read error. Other DNA sequences in this sample translate to the same CDR3. The rearrangement uses TRBV6-5 and TRBJ1-4; D not certain. The CDR3 loop spans 13 amino acids. Germline loops: CDR1 MNHEY, CDR2 SVGAGI. CDR3 sequence reads: CAGQRATNEKLFF. CDR3 in DNA: TGTGCCGGCCAACGGGCAACTAATGAAAAGCTGTTTTTT.

The chain employs TRBV28 and TRBJ2-7; D not resolved. The V gene lost 10 bases and the J gene lost 0 bases, with 13 bases spanning the gap. This CDR3 has 13 amino acids. Germline-derived CDR1 and CDR2 are MDHEN and SYDVKM. This chain's CDR3 is CATRPVVSYEQYF. DNA of the CDR3: TGTGCCACCCGGCCAGTAGTCTCCTACGAGCAGTACTTC.

In its sample, this clone was seen once. The chain combines TRBV7-3 with TRBJ2-7; D possibly corresponds to TRBD1 (5 bases). Germline loops: CDR1 SGHTA, CDR2 FQGTGA. V lost 3 bases and J lost 4, with 10 bases in between. There are 13 residues in the CDR3. CDR3 amino acids: CASSFGKGYEQYF. In DNA, the CDR3 is TGTGCCAGCAGCTTCGGAAAGGGGTACGAGCAGTACTTC. The full variable domain, in which reference TRBV7-3 and TRBJ2-7 provide the parts outside the CDR3, is GAGVSQTPSNKVTEKGKYVELRCDPISGHTALYWYRQSLGQGPEFLIYFQGTGAADDSGLPNDRFFAVRPEGSVSTLKIQRTERGDSAVYLCASSFGKGYEQYFGPGTRLTVT.

This chain joins TRBV19 and TRBJ1-1; no reliable D call. CDR1 is LNHDA and CDR2 is SQIVND in the germline V gene (reference sequence). Trimming took 6 bases from V and 0 from J, leaving 14 bases between them. The CDR3 covers 15 residues. DNA of the CDR3: TGTGCCAGTAGCGCTTCACTCCGCATGAACACTGAAGCTTTCTTT. As protein: CASSASLRMNTEAFF. Full variable domain (rest looked up from reference TRBV19 and TRBJ1-1): DGGITQSPKYLFRKEGQNVTLSCEQNLNHDAMYWYRQDPGQGLRLIYYSQIVNDFQKGDIAEGYSVSREKKESFPLTVTSAQKNPTAFYLCASSASLRMNTEAFFGQGTRLTVV.

The chain couples TRBV19 to TRBJ1-2; possibly TRBD1 for D (6 bases). V lost 6 bases and J 5 bases, leaving 16 bases between the germline ends. The CDR3 loop spans 14 amino acids. Germline CDR1 reads LNHDA; CDR2 reads SQIVND (reference sequence). CDR3: CASRRQVGGYGYTF. In DNA, the CDR3 is TGTGCCAGTAGAAGACAGGTCGGGGGATATGGCTACACCTTC.

The genes are TRBV3-1 (or the pseudogene TRBV3-2) and TRBJ2-7; TRBD2 matches 8 bases. The junction had 5 bases not matched to a gene; V was cut back by 4 bases and J by 0 bases. Germline V CDR1 and CDR2: LGHDT, YNNKEL (reference sequence). There are 15 residues in the CDR3. The CDR3 reads CASSLQSGSSYEQYF. CDR3 coding DNA: TGTGCCAGCAGCCTCCAAAGCGGGAGCTCCTACGAGCAGTACTTC.

J is TRBJ1-5 and V is TRBV19; 7 bases are shared with TRBD1. CDR1 and CDR2 (germline): LNHDA, SQIVND (reference sequence). The CDR3 loop spans 15 amino acids. Trimming cost V 3 bases and J 4 bases; bases outside gene matches: 6. CDR3 coding DNA: TGTGCCAGTAGTATGGACAGGTTGGGAAATCAGCCCCAGCATTTT. Translated, it gives CASSMDRLGNQPQHF.

The genes are TRBV27 and TRBJ1-2; 7 bases align to TRBD1. V lost 2 bases and J lost 7; bases outside the gene matches: 7. Germline V lookup: CDR1 MNHEY, CDR2 SMNVEV (reference sequence). This CDR3 contains 14 residues. CDR3 nucleotide sequence: TGTGCCAGCAGTTTAGACAGGGCTTCTATTGGCTACACCTTC. Amino acids: CASSLDRASIGYTF.

This clone was recorded only once. The V call is TRBV5-1, the J call TRBJ2-2; possible D gene TRBD1, 6 bases. Germline V lookup: CDR1 SGHRS, CDR2 YFSETQ. V was trimmed by 4 bases and J by 5 bases, leaving 18 bases between them. The CDR3 length is 16 residues. CDR3 protein: CASSPGWGRKTGELFF. CDR3 sequence (DNA): TGCGCCAGCAGCCCTGGGTGGGGGCGAAAAACCGGGGAGCTGTTTTTT.

The CDR3 DNA reads as TGTGCCAGCAGCCCTCTCTCGGGGGATACGCAGTATTTT. As protein: CASSPLSGDTQYF. This chain joins TRBV9 and TRBJ2-3, with a tentative D call TRBD2 (5 bases). V lost 4 bases, J lost 6 bases, and 12 bases lay in between. Germline V lookup: CDR1 SGDLS, CDR2 YYNGEE. The CDR3 consists of 13 residues.